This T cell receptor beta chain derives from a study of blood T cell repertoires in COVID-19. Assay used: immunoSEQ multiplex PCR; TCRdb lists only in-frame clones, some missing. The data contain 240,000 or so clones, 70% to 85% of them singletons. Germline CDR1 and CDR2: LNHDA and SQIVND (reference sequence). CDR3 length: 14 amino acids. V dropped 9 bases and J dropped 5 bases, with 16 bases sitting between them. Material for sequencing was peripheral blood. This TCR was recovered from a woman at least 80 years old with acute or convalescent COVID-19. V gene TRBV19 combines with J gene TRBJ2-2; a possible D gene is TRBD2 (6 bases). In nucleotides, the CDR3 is TGTGCCAGCCGCCCGGGACTTCCGACCGGGGAGCTGTTTTTT. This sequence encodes CASRPGLPTGELFF.